These T cell receptor beta chains were read from a single sample in a study of CD8 T cells in ankylosing spondylitis. TCRdb re-derived calls from the 5' RACE reads in MiXCR, one entry per CDR3 protein. The table has about 840,000 distinct CDR3 sequences, about 10% seen once; the top ten hold approximately 0.51%. Sequenced: blood, either unsorted or a sorted T cell fraction (not recorded which). The source is a male donor with ankylosing spondylitis. The CDR3 runs from the conserved cysteine through the conserved F or W.

j_call	v_call	cdr3_aa
TRBJ2-5	TRBV18	CASSPGTKETQYF
TRBJ2-3	TRBV5-1	CASSRTERGGTDTQYF
TRBJ1-1	TRBV29-1	CSVVGGRHSDSEAFF
TRBJ2-2	TRBV4-3	CASSQDLGVRELFF
TRBJ2-7	TRBV20-1	CSASSGSSEQYF
TRBJ2-3	TRBV5-1	CASSLGLAASTDTQYF
TRBJ1-1	TRBV4-3	CASSQDDSTNTEAFF
TRBJ2-5	TRBV29-1	CSETSEGRETQYF
TRBJ2-1	TRBV20-1	CSALFYGVSSYNEQFF
TRBJ1-1	TRBV29-1	CSVEGDRGATEAFF
TRBJ2-7	TRBV11-2	CASSRTSGGTSSYEQYF
TRBJ1-6	TRBV20-1	CSAPVLGGNSPLHF
TRBJ1-5	TRBV20-1	CSAREWEHSNQPQHF
TRBJ2-3	TRBV11-1	CASSFAVRGFARTDTQYF
TRBJ1-5	TRBV20-1	CSCGRGNSNQPQHF
TRBJ2-2	TRBV24-1	CATSDPGGELFF
TRBJ1-2	TRBV4-3	CASSQDSRTHYGYTF
TRBJ2-7	TRBV7-2	CASSPGLFAYEQYF
TRBJ1-2	TRBV6-1	CASSQTPNYYGYTF
TRBJ1-2	TRBV12-3/TRBV12-4	CASGRPGFGYTF
TRBJ1-2	TRBV25-1	CASSEWEGAASYGYTF
TRBJ2-7	TRBV4-2	CASSQGQGSSSYEQYF
TRBJ1-6	TRBV20-1	CSATWADNSPLHF
TRBJ2-5	TRBV29-1	CSVRRYQETQYF
TRBJ2-5	TRBV29-1	CSAEKQRETQYF
TRBJ2-1	TRBV5-1	CASSLVRTDYNEQFF
TRBJ2-5	TRBV4-3	CASSQDRGRGKTQYF
TRBJ2-1	TRBV27	CASSLRGQGAYNEQFF
TRBJ2-3	TRBV18	CASSPALAGTDTQYF
TRBJ1-2	TRBV29-1	CSETTGQGYTF
TRBJ2-5	TRBV12-3/TRBV12-4	CASSPPGTSGGRQETQYF
TRBJ2-7	TRBV28	CASSLSWSYEQYF
TRBJ2-2	TRBV5-1	CASSLAPYGDTGELFF
TRBJ2-7	TRBV7-2	CASSLTSGREYEQYF
TRBJ1-6	TRBV12-3/TRBV12-4	CASSFTTGFPLALHF
TRBJ2-3	TRBV20-1	CSALIRSTDTQYF
TRBJ1-6	TRBV20-1	CSARVSLDNSPLHF
TRBJ1-2	TRBV11-3	CASRPLSGHYGYTF
TRBJ2-7	TRBV9	CASSVGEWDSSYEQYF
TRBJ2-7	TRBV7-8	CASSLEPTVWQYF
TRBJ2-7	TRBV11-2	CASSRDTPYEQYF
TRBJ1-2	TRBV6-2/TRBV6-3	CASSLPVIASYTF
TRBJ2-7	TRBV4-3	CASSPSWPGGDEQYF
TRBJ1-5	TRBV6-5	CASRNREQPQHF
TRBJ1-3	TRBV20-1	CSAGQGNAGNTIYF
TRBJ1-1	TRBV7-2	CASSLTGGGHTEAFF
TRBJ2-5	TRBV20-1	CSARFAGETQYF
TRBJ2-3	TRBV20-1	CSAVETSTDTQYF
TRBJ1-2	TRBV20-1	CSARDLGGLLYGYTF
TRBJ1-6	TRBV19	CASSIDRWTATNSPLHF
TRBJ1-5	TRBV20-1	CSARSGLQPQHF
TRBJ2-7	TRBV6-6	CASSYNREPYEQYF
TRBJ1-2	TRBV15	CATSREQNYGYTF
TRBJ2-3	TRBV7-2	CASSLRQGGRGTDTQYF
TRBJ2-7	TRBV29-1	CSVLRDVASEQYF
TRBJ2-7	TRBV11-1	CASSLAEGETYEQYF
TRBJ2-2	TRBV7-9	CASSLAGATGELFF
TRBJ1-2	TRBV6-5	CASSYSQGDGRDGYTF
TRBJ2-7	TRBV28	CASRTRMALRDKYYEQYF
TRBJ2-1	TRBV29-1	CSVAPGDNEQFF